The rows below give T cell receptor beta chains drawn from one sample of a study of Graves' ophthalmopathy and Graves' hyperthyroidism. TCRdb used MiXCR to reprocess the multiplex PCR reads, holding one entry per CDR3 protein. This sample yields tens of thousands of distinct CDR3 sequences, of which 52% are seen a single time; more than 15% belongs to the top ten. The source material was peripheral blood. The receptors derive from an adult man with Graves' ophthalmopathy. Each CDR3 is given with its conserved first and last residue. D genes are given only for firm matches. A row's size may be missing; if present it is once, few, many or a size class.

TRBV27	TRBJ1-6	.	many	TGTGCCAGCAGTTTAGGACAGATTAATTCACCCCTCCACTTT	CASSLGQINSPLHF
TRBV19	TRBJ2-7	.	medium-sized	TGTGCCAGTAGTACCTCGGGGTGGCAGTACTTC	CASSTSGWQYF
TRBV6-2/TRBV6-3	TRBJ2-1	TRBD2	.	TGTGCCAGCAGTTACTACCCTAGCGGACAGTTCTTC	CASSYYPSGQFF
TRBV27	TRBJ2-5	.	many	TGTGCCACACGAAGCGTAGGGGAGGAGACCCAGTACTTC	CATRSVGEETQYF
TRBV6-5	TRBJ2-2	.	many	TGTGCCAGCAGGAGAGCGGACGGGGAGTTGTTTTTT	CASRRADGELFF
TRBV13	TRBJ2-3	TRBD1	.	TGTGCCAGCAGCTCAAGACAGGGGGCCTACAATGAGCAGTATTTT	CASSSRQGAYNEQYF
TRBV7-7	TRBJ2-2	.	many	TGTGCTAGCAGCTTAAAGCCCGACTCTGGGGAGCTGTTTTTT	CASSLKPDSGELFF
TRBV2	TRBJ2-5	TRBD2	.	TGTGCCAGCAGTGGACTAGCGGGGGGGACCCAGTACTTC	CASSGLAGGTQYF
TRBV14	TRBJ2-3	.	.	TGTGCCAGCAGTCTATTCGGCTCACCGGCAGATACGCAGTATTTT	CASSLFGSPADTQYF
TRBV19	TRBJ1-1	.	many	TGTGCCAGTAGTATAGACAGGAACACTGAAGCTTTCTTT	CASSIDRNTEAFF
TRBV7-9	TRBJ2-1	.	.	TGTACCAGCAGCTTCCATCTACGGAACTACAGTGAGCAGTTCTTC	CTSSFHLRNYSEQFF
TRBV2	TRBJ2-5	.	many	TGTGCCAGCAGTTCGACTAGTACGGAGACCCAGTACTTC	CASSSTSTETQYF
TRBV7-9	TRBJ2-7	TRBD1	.	TGTGCCAGCAGGGAGGGACAGGGAACCTACGAGCAGTACTTC	CASREGQGTYEQYF
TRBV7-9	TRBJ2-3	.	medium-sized	TGTGCCAGCAGCTCCGACCCCACAGATACGCAGTATTTT	CASSSDPTDTQYF
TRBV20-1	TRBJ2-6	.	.	TGCAGTGTCGAGGGGCGGACTGAAGCTTTC	CSVEGRTEAF
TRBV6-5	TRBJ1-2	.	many	TGTGCCAGCAGTTCCCGACCGGGACTGTATGGCTACACCTTC	CASSSRPGLYGYTF
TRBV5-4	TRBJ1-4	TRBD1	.	TGTGCCAGCAGCTTGGGACAGGGTAATGAAAAACTGTTTTTT	CASSLGQGNEKLFF
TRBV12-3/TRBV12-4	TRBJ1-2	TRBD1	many	TGTGCCAGCAGCCAACAGGGGACTCTCTATGGCTACACCTTC	CASSQQGTLYGYTF
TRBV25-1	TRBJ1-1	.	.	TGTGCCAGCAGTGCAACATTCAACACTGAAGCTTTCTTT	CASSATFNTEAFF
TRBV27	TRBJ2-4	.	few	TGTGCCAGCAGTTTAAACAGGCACCTAGCCAAAAACATTCAGTACTTC	CASSLNRHLAKNIQYF
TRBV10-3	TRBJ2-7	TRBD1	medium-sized	TGTGCCATCAGTGGGAAGACAGGGGATTCGTACGAGCAGTACTTC	CAISGKTGDSYEQYF
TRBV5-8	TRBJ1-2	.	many	TGTGCCAGCAGCTTGGATCCTTCGAGGGGTGTCTATGGCTACACCTTC	CASSLDPSRGVYGYTF
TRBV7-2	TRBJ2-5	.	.	TGTGCCAGCAGCTCCGGGGTACATCAGCCCCAGTACTTC	CASSSGVHQPQYF
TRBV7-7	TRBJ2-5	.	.	TGTGCTAGCAGCTTAGGGGGAGATCAGCCCCAGTACTTC	CASSLGGDQPQYF